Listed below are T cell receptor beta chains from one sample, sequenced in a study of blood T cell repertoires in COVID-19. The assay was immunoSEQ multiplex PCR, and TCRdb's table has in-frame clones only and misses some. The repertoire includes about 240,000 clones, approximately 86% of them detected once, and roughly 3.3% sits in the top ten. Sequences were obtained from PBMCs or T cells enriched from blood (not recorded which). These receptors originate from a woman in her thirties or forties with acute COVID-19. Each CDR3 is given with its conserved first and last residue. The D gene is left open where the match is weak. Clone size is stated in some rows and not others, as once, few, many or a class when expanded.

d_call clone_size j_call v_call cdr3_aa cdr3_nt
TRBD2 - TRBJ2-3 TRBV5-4 CASSFRTSGRAGTDTQYF TGTGCCAGCAGCTTTCGGACTAGCGGGAGGGCCGGGACAGATACGCAGTATTTT
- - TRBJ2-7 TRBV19 CASRGGRAYEQYF TGTGCCAGTAGAGGAGGGAGAGCCTACGAGCAGTACTTC
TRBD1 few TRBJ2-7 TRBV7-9 CASSLGQGVVDEQYF TGTGCCAGCAGCTTGGGACAGGGGGTTGTCGACGAGCAGTACTTC
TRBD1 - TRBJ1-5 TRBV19 CASSGLTGDQPQHF TGTGCCAGTAGCGGTCTAACAGGGGATCAGCCCCAGCATTTT
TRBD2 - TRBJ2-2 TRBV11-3 CASSSQAGSGELFF TGTGCCAGCAGCTCCCAAGCGGGATCCGGGGAGCTGTTTTTT
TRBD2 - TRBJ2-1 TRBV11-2 CASSPGVREGNEQFF TGTGCCAGCAGCCCGGGAGTCCGGGAGGGCAATGAGCAGTTCTTC
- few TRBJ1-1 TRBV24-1 CATSDFLTPNRNWGTEAFF TGTGCCACCAGTGATTTCCTAACCCCTAACAGGAATTGGGGCACTGAAGCTTTCTTT
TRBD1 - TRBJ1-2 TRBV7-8 CASSGTGNYGYTF TGTGCCAGCAGCGGGACAGGAAACTATGGCTACACCTTC
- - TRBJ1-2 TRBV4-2 CASSPLEGGYYGYTF TGTGCCAGCAGCCCCCTAGAGGGGGGGTACTATGGCTACACCTTC
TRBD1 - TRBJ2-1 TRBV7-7 CASSLGTGRTNEQFF TGTGCTAGCAGCTTAGGGACAGGGAGAACCAATGAGCAGTTCTTC
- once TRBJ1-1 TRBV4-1 CASSQDLSSAQGPEAFF TGCGCCAGCAGCCAAGATCTTTCCTCCGCACAGGGACCTGAAGCTTTCTTT
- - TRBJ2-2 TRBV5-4 CASSSASPGELFF TGTGCCAGCAGCTCCGCCAGTCCCGGGGAGCTGTTTTTT
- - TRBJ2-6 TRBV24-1 CATSAGTGAGANVLTF TGTGCCACCAGTGCCGGAACCGGAGCTGGGGCCAACGTCCTGACTTTC
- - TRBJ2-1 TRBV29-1 CSVALYNEQFF TGCAGCGTTGCTCTATACAATGAGCAGTTCTTC
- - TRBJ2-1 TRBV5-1 CASFRGGDNEQFF TGCGCCAGCTTTCGAGGGGGAGACAATGAGCAGTTCTTC
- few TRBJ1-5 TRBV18 CASSPPGLQGEDQPQHF TGTGCCAGCTCACCACCGGGGCTACAGGGTGAGGATCAGCCCCAGCATTTT
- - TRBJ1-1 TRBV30 CAWTGVNTEAFF TGTGCCTGGACAGGGGTGAACACTGAAGCTTTCTTT
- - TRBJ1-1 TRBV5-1 CASSPEGRVDRTEAFF TGCGCCAGCAGCCCGGAGGGCCGAGTGGACCGCACTGAAGCTTTCTTT
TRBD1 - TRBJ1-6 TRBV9 CASSVEGQGTPLHF TGTGCCAGCAGCGTAGAGGGACAGGGGACACCCCTCCACTTT
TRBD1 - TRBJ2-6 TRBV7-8 CASSLVPFPITGAGANVLTF TGTGCCAGCAGCTTAGTCCCCTTTCCAATAACAGGGGCTGGGGCCAACGTCCTGACTTTC
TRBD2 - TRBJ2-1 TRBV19 CASSRLAEDLSYNEQFF TGTGCCAGTAGTAGGCTAGCGGAAGATCTTTCCTACAATGAGCAGTTCTTC
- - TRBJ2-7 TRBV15 CATSRDLSVVASEQYF TGTGCCACCAGCAGAGATCTTAGCGTCGTTGCTTCAGAGCAGTACTTC
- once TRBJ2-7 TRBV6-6 CASSYWSENEQYF TGTGCCAGCAGTTACTGGTCGGAGAACGAGCAGTACTTC
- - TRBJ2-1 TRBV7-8 CASSLGQGPNEQFF TGTGCCAGCAGCTTAGGGCAGGGCCCAAATGAGCAGTTCTTC
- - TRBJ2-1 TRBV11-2 CASSLEGAGTSQFF TGTGCCAGCAGCTTAGAAGGTGCGGGAACTTCGCAGTTCTTC
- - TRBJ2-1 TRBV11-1 CASSSTRHNEQFF TGTGCCAGCAGCTCCACTAGGCACAATGAGCAGTTCTTC
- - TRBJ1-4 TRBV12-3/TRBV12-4 CASRGTYEKLFF TGTGCCAGCAGAGGGACTTATGAAAAACTGTTTTTT